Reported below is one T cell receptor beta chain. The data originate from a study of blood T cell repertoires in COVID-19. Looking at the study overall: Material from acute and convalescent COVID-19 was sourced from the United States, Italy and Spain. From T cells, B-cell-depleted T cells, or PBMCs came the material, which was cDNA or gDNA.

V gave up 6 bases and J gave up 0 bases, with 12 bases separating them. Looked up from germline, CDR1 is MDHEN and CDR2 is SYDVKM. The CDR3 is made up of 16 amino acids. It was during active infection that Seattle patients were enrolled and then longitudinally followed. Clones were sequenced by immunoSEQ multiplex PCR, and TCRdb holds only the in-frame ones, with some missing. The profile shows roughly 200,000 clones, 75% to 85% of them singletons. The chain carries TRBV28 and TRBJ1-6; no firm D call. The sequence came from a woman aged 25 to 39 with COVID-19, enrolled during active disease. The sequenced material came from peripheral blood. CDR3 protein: CASRGGGSSYNSPLHF. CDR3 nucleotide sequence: TGTGCCAGCAGAGGAGGAGGAAGCTCCTATAATTCACCCCTCCACTTT.